One sample yielded the 8 T cell receptor beta chains listed below, sequenced in a study of T cells in Graves' hyperthyroidism and ophthalmopathy. Amplified TCR beta CDR3 regions came from RNA transcripts. Using the HTBI primer set, a first-round RT-PCR was run on the TCR CDR3. TCRdb called the multiplex PCR reads again in MiXCR, with one record for every CDR3 protein. This repertoire shows approximately 370,000 distinct CDR3 sequences, about a sixth found once; its top ten account for 30% to 35%. Sequencing input: blood. The receptors were gathered from a woman in her 30s with Graves' hyperthyroidism that later progressed to Graves' ophthalmopathy.

This clonotype was counted between two and nine times. With a much larger clone just one base away, this may be a read error. V gene TRBV2 combines with J gene TRBJ2-1; no definite D call. CDR1 is SNHLY, CDR2 FYNNEI, per germline. The ends were cut back, 4 bases at V and 3 bases at J, with 13 bases in the middle. The CDR3 has 15 residues. This CDR3 reads CASSGSPDHYNEQFF. CDR3 sequence (DNA): TGTGCCAGCAGTGGAAGCCCGGACCACTACAATGAGCAGTTCTTC.

This clonotype was recorded at least ten times. The chain joins TRBV28 to TRBJ1-2, with TRBD1 as a possible D gene (6 bases). This CDR3 contains 14 residues. Trimming took 8 bases from V and 0 from J, leaving 13 bases between them. The germline V gene has CDR1 MDHEN and CDR2 SYDVKM. CDR3 DNA sequence: TGTGCCAGCCAAAAGCAGGGGACTAACTATGGCTACACCTTC. Translated: CASQKQGTNYGYTF.

The table lists this clonotype with many counts. This rearrangement joins TRBV12-3 or TRBV12-4 to TRBJ2-1, with D possibly matching TRBD2 (5 bases). This CDR3 comprises 14 residues. V lost 6 bases and J lost 9, with 18 bases in between. The CDR3 sequence is CASSPNLRGGEQFF. The CDR3 DNA sequence: TGTGCCAGCAGCCCAAATCTACGGGGTGGTGAGCAGTTCTTC.

The CDR3: CASSQEFRALDQPQHF. CDR3 DNA sequence: TGCGCCAGCAGCCAAGAGTTCAGGGCGCTGGATCAGCCCCAGCATTTT. The chain links TRBV4-1 to TRBJ1-5; the D gene is possibly TRBD1 (5 bases). Germline V lookup: CDR1 MGHRA, CDR2 YSYEKL. The germline V and J ends were trimmed by 0 bases and 5 bases, with 14 bases remaining between them. The CDR3 runs to 16 residues.

This clonotype was observed many times. The J gene is TRBJ1-2, the V gene TRBV20-1; the D gene is possibly TRBD1 (6 bases). Germline CDR1 and CDR2: DFQATT and SNEGSKA (reference sequence). V lost 0 bases and J lost 7, with 12 bases in between. The CDR3 is 13 amino acids. The CDR3 is CSARDLRGSGYTF. The CDR3 DNA follows: TGCAGTGCTAGAGATCTAAGGGGGTCTGGCTACACCTTC.

V usage is TRBV19 and J usage is TRBJ1-1, with D maybe TRBD1 (6 bases). In germline, CDR1 is LNHDA, CDR2 SQIVND (reference sequence). Trimming shortened V by 8 bases and J by 4 bases, and 14 bases separated the two germline ends. This CDR3 has 13 residues. The CDR3 is CASGLQGSTEAFF. The CDR3 nucleotides read TGTGCCAGTGGTCTTCAGGGGTCCACTGAAGCTTTCTTT.

The table lists this clonotype with many counts. V usage is TRBV12-3 or TRBV12-4 and J usage is TRBJ1-1; D is unclear. CDR3 size: 13 residues. V lost 1 base to trimming and J lost 0 bases, with 3 bases between them. This CDR3 is CASSLEMNTEAFF. In DNA form, the CDR3 reads TGTGCCAGCAGTTTAGAGATGAACACTGAAGCTTTCTTT.

With regard to this clonotype: A much larger clonotype is one base distant, so this may be a read error. V usage is TRBV19 and J usage is TRBJ1-5, with D perhaps matching TRBD1 (6 bases). From germline, CDR1 is LNHDA and CDR2 SQIVND (reference sequence). V was clipped by 8 bases and J by 7 bases, with 27 bases between them. The CDR3 consists of 17 residues. The CDR3: CASGPPAGVKGIQPQHF. The CDR3 nucleotides are TGTGCCAGTGGTCCCCCTGCAGGGGTTAAGGGCATCCAGCCCCAGCATTTT.